The 8 T cell receptor beta chains given below trace back to one sample, sequenced in a study of blood T cell repertoires in COVID-19. The method was immunoSEQ multiplex PCR; TCRdb's version includes in-frame clones alone and lacks a portion of them. Here the sample spans roughly 440,000 clones, approximately 88% being singletons. The specimen was peripheral blood. Every receptor here comes from a woman aged 50 to 65 with COVID-19, enrolled during active disease.

J is TRBJ1-1 and V is TRBV29-1; 10 bases fit TRBD1. After removal of 8 bases from V and 5 bases from J, the junction contained 14 bases not matched to a gene. The CDR3 is 15 amino acids. CDR1 and CDR2 from the germline V gene are SQVTM and ANQGSEA. The CDR3 nucleotides read TGCAGCTCCGGGGGGCGGGACAGGGGAAGAACTGAAGCTTTCTTT. It specifies CSSGGRDRGRTEAFF.

The CDR3 spells CASRQRTSSNSPLHF. The DNA of the CDR3 is TGTGCCAGCCGTCAGAGAACTAGCTCTAATTCACCCCTCCACTTT. The chain joins TRBV2 to TRBJ1-6; no firm D call. Germline CDR1 and CDR2: SNHLY and FYNNEI. Trimming took off 8 bases at V and 6 bases at J, with 17 bases between the two ends. This CDR3 is built from 15 residues.

The chain is built from TRBV12-5 and TRBJ2-1, with D perhaps matching TRBD1 (6 bases). CDR1 LGHNT and CDR2 FRNRAP come from the germline V gene. Between the trimmed V and J ends, which lost 5 bases and 2 bases, there was a span of 16 bases. The CDR3 contains 16 residues. CDR3 coding DNA: TGTGCTAGTGGTGGAGCAGGGGAAAGGACCTACAATGAGCAGTTCTTC. Amino acids: CASGGAGERTYNEQFF.

The J gene is TRBJ1-1, the V gene TRBV7-9, with D perhaps TRBD1 (6 bases). Germline V gene lookup returns CDR1 SEHNR and CDR2 FQNEAQ (reference sequence). The CDR3 consists of 12 residues. V was cut by 1 base and J by 8 bases, with 8 bases left in between. In nucleotides, the CDR3 is TGTGCCAGCAGCTTAGTAACAGGGGAAGCTTTCTTT. Its protein is CASSLVTGEAFF.

This clone was seen more than once but under ten times. V usage is TRBV28 and J usage is TRBJ1-1; no firm D call. Trimming removed 5 bases at V and 7 bases at J, with 11 bases between. Germline values: CDR1 MDHEN, CDR2 SYDVKM. The CDR3 extends over 12 amino acids. CDR3 amino acids: CASSPRIREAFF. Here the CDR3 DNA reads TGTGCCAGCAGTCCTCGTATCCGTGAAGCTTTCTTT.

J is TRBJ1-2 and V is TRBV4-2; TRBD1 matches at 8 bases. Looked up from germline, CDR1 is LGHNA and CDR2 is YNFKEQ. The CDR3 length is 16 residues. With V trimmed by 2 bases and J by 3 bases, 8 bases remained unmatched. The CDR3 DNA reads as TGTGCCAGCAGCCAACCACAGGGGGTACAGGACTATGGCTACACCTTC. This codes for CASSQPQGVQDYGYTF.

V usage is TRBV18 and J usage is TRBJ2-2; D gene ambiguous. The CDR3 has 14 amino acids. Germline loops: CDR1 KGHSH, CDR2 LQKENI. V lost 3 bases, J lost 3 bases, and 8 bases lay in between. CDR3 coding DNA: TGTGCCAGCTCACCCAACGGTGACACCGGGGAGCTGTTTTTT. Its protein is CASSPNGDTGELFF.

This clone has a single count. The rearrangement joins TRBV19 to TRBJ2-1; TRBD1 matches at 9 bases. Trimming cost V 4 bases and J 11 bases; bases outside gene matches: 9. CDR1 is LNHDA and CDR2 is SQIVND in the germline V gene (reference sequence). The CDR3 is 14 amino acids. The CDR3 DNA follows: TGTGCCAGTAGTAAACCGGGACAGGGCACCCAGCAGTTCTTC. Translated: CASSKPGQGTQQFF.